A single T cell receptor beta chain is shown here with its context. This clone was recorded once. Its binding antigen is unknown. Base-call qualities are not available, and no considerably larger clone is one nucleotide away. Sample treatment or condition, as interpreted from the label and publication: around 19 received Ad26.COV2.S at low or high dose, single or two shots; several received placebo; per-sample allocation not given. For vaccine and placebo recipients, repertoires were sequenced using samples collected on day 63 after the first injection. In Cohort 1b, roughly 26 adults aged 18-55 years were enrolled at a single site in Boston, USA, between 29 July and 7 August 2020. Ad26.COV2.S was a replication-incompetent adenovirus type 26 vector that expressed a prefusion-stabilized SARS-CoV-2 spike protein derived from the original Wuhan strain. From the cysteine through the phenylalanine, the CDR3 covers 14 amino acids. CDR3 DNA is the only sequence kept; it has 42 bases, read in frame from the first base. As encoded in the germline V gene, CDR1 is LGHNT while CDR2 is FRNRAP. V and J are trimmed by 4 bases and 5 bases, and the gene matches miss 4 bases of the junction.

TCRbeta CDR3 regions were sequenced with the immunoSEQ Assay. After extraction, genomic DNA underwent amplification by bias-controlled multiplex PCR, followed by high-throughput sequencing. The original methods were these. To quantify the absolute abundance of every unique TCRbeta CDR3 region, sequences were collapsed and filtered. T cell fraction was estimated by normalization of TCRbeta template counts to usable DNA, with usable DNA being measured through amplification of reference genes present in all nucleated cells. Repertoire TCRs were annotated as SARS-CoV-2-specific when V gene, CDR3 amino acid sequence and J gene were exactly matched to a known reactive TCR set. MIRA supplied the reference SARS-CoV-2 TCR set, which was filtered for enrichment in COVID-19-positive ImmuneCODE repertoires so that public or cross-reactive TCRs were removed. Using the MIRA antigens, annotated TCRs were further analysed by specific ORF or by position within an ORF. Breadth was defined as annotated unique rearrangements over total unique productive rearrangements; depth was the summed frequency of those rearrangements. TCR breadth was compared between groups using two-sided Wilcoxon rank-sum tests. Entries here come from immuneACCESS through TCRdb and include only in-frame sequences with V and J called. Some clones fail to appear in such tables; in the studies checked, an unresolved V gene covers under half of the shortfall, and the cause of the remainder is unknown. The V and J calls and the clone size are those of that table, but D and trimming were determined from the DNA. The table for this sample lists hundreds of thousands of clones; roughly 90% of them were counted only once. The leading ten clones occupy roughly 1.5% of the sample.

This record belongs to a study of Ad26.COV2.S vaccination and SARS-CoV-2 variants (dated by TCRdb to about 2021). Regarding the research as a whole: Vaccine-arm donors were drawn from COV1001, a multicentre, randomized, double-blind, placebo-controlled phase I-IIa trial of Ad26.COV2.S in healthy adults. Dosing of Ad26.COV2.S was intramuscular, at either 5x10^10 or 1x10^11 viral particles, delivered as one shot or as two shots spaced 56 days apart. TCRbeta repertoire sequencing served as the tool for gauging how specific and how broad the SARS-CoV-2-reactive T cell receptors were following Ad26.COV2.S vaccination. A total of some 30 samples were included in the TCR-sequenced set, comprising around 19 Ad26.COV2.S vaccine recipients, 5 placebo recipients and 8 SARS-CoV-2 convalescent individuals. Participants in the trial were split at random into five groups of five each, receiving low-dose or high-dose Ad26.COV2.S once or twice, or else placebo on both occasions. Throughout the experiments and outcome assessment, investigators stayed blinded to trial group allocation. Overall study outcomes, separate from this receptor: After vaccination, substantial breadth of spike-specific CD8+ and CD4+ T cell responses was reported. According to the authors, total T cell responses may have been underestimated by the TCR breadth and depth analyses. Compared with placebo recipients, Ad26.COV2.S recipients showed higher spike-specific TCR breadth (P = 0.0014). Comparing responses between vaccine doses or regimens was not something the study was powered to do. Vaccine and placebo recipients had similar non-spike TCR breadth, a finding consistent with the vaccine containing only spike.

The sequence came from a person between 18 and 65 years old who received the Ad26.COV2.S COVID-19 vaccine or a placebo. The chain employs TRBV12-5 and TRBJ2-1; 8 middle bases align to TRBD2. The material was peripheral blood, obtained in a trial of Ad26.COV2.S vaccine versus placebo. The CDR3 protein sequence reads: CASGSGLAHNEQFF. The sequenced DNA is TGTGCTAGTGGTTCCGGACTAGCTCACAATGAGCAGTTCTTC.